What follows are 14 T cell receptor beta chains derived from one specimen sequenced in a study of blood T cell repertoires in COVID-19. TCRdb's table, derived via immunoSEQ multiplex PCR, lists solely in-frame clones and lacks some. The table has roughly 250,000 clones, 85% to 95% seen once. The sample comprised PBMCs or T cells enriched from blood (not recorded which). The source is a woman between 18 and 30 years old who had recovered from COVID-19.

The rearrangement joins TRBV10-3 to TRBJ2-3; a possible D gene is TRBD2 (5 bases). The CDR3 is made up of 12 amino acids. V gave up 8 bases and J gave up 5 bases, with 11 bases separating them. From germline, CDR1 is ENHRY and CDR2 SYGVKD. The CDR3 loop reads CAIGTAEDTQYF. The CDR3 nucleotides are TGTGCCATCGGTACAGCGGAAGATACGCAGTATTTT.

The J gene is TRBJ2-1, the V gene TRBV7-6, with D possibly TRBD2 on 5 matching bases. CDR3 length: 15 residues. Trimming took off 4 bases at V and 7 bases at J, with 17 bases between the two ends. Germline CDR1 is SGHVS and CDR2 is FNYEAQ. The CDR3 spells CASSSPIGRGNEQFF. DNA for the CDR3: TGTGCCAGCAGCTCACCCATCGGCCGCGGGAATGAGCAGTTCTTC.

The rearrangement joins TRBV19 to TRBJ1-2; a possible D gene is TRBD1 (5 bases). Germline V lookup: CDR1 LNHDA, CDR2 SQIVND (reference sequence). The CDR3 spans 15 residues. V lost 6 bases and J lost 0, with 14 bases in between. The CDR3: CASREIDRANYGYTF. DNA of the CDR3: TGTGCCAGTAGGGAAATTGACAGAGCTAACTATGGCTACACCTTC.

This rearrangement joins TRBV15 to TRBJ2-3; TRBD1 matches 7 bases. Trimming at V came to 0 bases and at J to 5 bases, leaving 11 bases not matched to a gene. CDR1 and CDR2 (germline): LNHNV, YYDKDF (reference sequence). The CDR3 is made up of 17 amino acids. CDR3 sequence reads: CATSRDLGRGLGDTQYF. In nucleotides, the CDR3 is TGTGCCACCAGCAGAGATCTCGGCAGGGGGTTGGGAGATACGCAGTATTTT.

The rearrangement links TRBV2 to TRBJ2-7; D not certain. V was cut by 4 bases and J by 0 bases, with 13 bases left in between. This CDR3 contains 15 residues. CDR1 is SNHLY, CDR2 FYNNEI, per germline. The CDR3 DNA reads as TGTGCCAGCAGTGCCACCGAGGTCAGCTCCTACGAGCAGTACTTC. Its protein product is CASSATEVSSYEQYF.

The chain is built from TRBV9 and TRBJ2-3, with 11 bases lining up with TRBD1. The V segment lost 3 bases and the J segment 8 bases; nucleotides outside the gene matches: 8. The CDR3 length is 15 residues. The germline V gene has CDR1 SGDLS and CDR2 YYNGEE. CDR3 region: CASSAEDRGLGTQYF. CDR3 nucleotides: TGTGCCAGCAGCGCGGAGGACAGGGGGCTCGGTACGCAGTATTTT.

The chain employs TRBV19 and TRBJ2-5; D is possibly TRBD1 (6 bases). The ends were cut back, 5 bases at V and 4 bases at J, with 8 bases in the middle. CDR1 LNHDA and CDR2 SQIVND come from the germline V gene (reference sequence). The CDR3 is made up of 12 amino acids. CDR3 bases: TGTGCCAGTAGTTCAGGGGCAGAGACCCAGTACTTC. Translating gives CASSSGAETQYF.

The chain employs TRBV18 and TRBJ1-6; D is perhaps TRBD1 (5 bases). V was cut by 6 bases and J by 7 bases, with 10 bases left in between. The CDR3 has 13 amino acids. Per the germline V gene, CDR1 is KGHSH and CDR2 is LQKENI. This CDR3 reads CASSGGTNSPLHF. CDR3 in DNA: TGTGCCAGCTCCGGGGGGACCAATTCACCCCTCCACTTT.

The chain combines TRBV2 with TRBJ2-6; 10 bases fit TRBD2. The CDR3 is made up of 14 amino acids. Trimming at V came to 7 bases and at J to 3 bases, leaving 0 bases not matched to a gene. Germline CDR1 SNHLY, CDR2 FYNNEI. The CDR3 here is CASTSGGGANVLTF. The CDR3, as DNA: TGTGCCAGCACTAGCGGGGGTGGGGCCAACGTCCTGACTTTC. The full variable domain, in which reference TRBV2 and TRBJ2-6 provide the parts outside the CDR3, is EPEVTQTPSHQVTQMGQEVILRCVPISNHLYFYWYRQILGQKVEFLVSFYNNEISEKSEIFDDQFSVERPDGSNFTLKIRSTKLEDSAMYFCASTSGGGANVLTFGAGSRLTVL.

The CDR3 DNA follows: TGTGCCAGCAGCTCCCGACTAGCGGGGGTCTACAATGAGCAGTTCTTC. Translation gives CASSSRLAGVYNEQFF. The chain recombines TRBV6-2 or TRBV6-3 with TRBJ2-1; 12 nucleotides match TRBD2. The length of the CDR3 is 16 residues. The germline gives CDR1 MNHEY, CDR2 SVGEGT. Germline trimming cut 6 bases from V and 3 bases from J; bases unmatched to any gene: 6.

V gene TRBV21-1 combines with J gene TRBJ1-2; the D call in the table, TRBD1, was not verified against the DNA. TRBV21-1 has pseudogene status. The CDR3 sequence is 14 residues long. CDR3 in amino acids: CASSKLAGNYGYTF. CDR3 nucleotide sequence: TGTGCCAGCAGCAAACTCGCAGGGAACTATGGCTACACCTTC.

The J gene is TRBJ2-1, the V gene TRBV4-2; D is unclear. From germline, CDR1 is LGHNA and CDR2 YNFKEQ. This CDR3 has 13 residues. Trimming left V 0 bases short and J 8 bases short, with 8 bases between. The CDR3: CASSQDLVDEQFF. Written as DNA, the CDR3 is TGTGCCAGCAGCCAAGATCTTGTCGATGAGCAGTTCTTC.

The chain employs TRBV7-9 and TRBJ1-1; D uncertain. Germline lookup yields CDR1 SEHNR and CDR2 FQNEAQ (reference sequence). The V end was cut by 5 bases, the J end by 6 bases, with 16 bases between. The CDR3 sequence is 14 residues long. CDR3 coding DNA: TGTGCCAGCAGCGGAAGTGGAGGGTGGGCTGAAGCTTTCTTT. Protein sequence: CASSGSGGWAEAFF.

The chain employs TRBV3-1 (or the pseudogene TRBV3-2) and TRBJ1-1, with D unresolved. V was trimmed by 4 bases and J by 1 base, leaving 7 bases between them. The CDR3 runs 13 residues. Looked up from germline, CDR1 is LGHDT and CDR2 is YNNKEL (reference sequence). The CDR3 region is CASSPRQNTEAFF. The CDR3 DNA sequence: TGTGCCAGCAGCCCGAGACAGAACACTGAAGCTTTCTTT.